The 28 T cell receptor beta chains below all came from one sample that was sequenced in a study of T cells expressing NK-cell markers. TCRdb reanalyzed the 5' RACE reads and collapses them to one entry per CDR3 protein, without DNA. There are about 410,000 distinct CDR3 sequences in the sample, with approximately 12% held by the top ten. The sample consisted of blood T cells: a sorted CD56 or NKG2C T cell subset, CD4+ or CD8+ T cells, or bulk PBMC T cells (not recorded which). The source is a woman in her forties or fifties in good health.

The chain employs TRBV6-5 and TRBJ1-5; the TCRdb call, TRBD1, lacks DNA for checking. CDR1 MNHEY and CDR2 SVGAGI come from the germline V gene. This CDR3 spans 13 amino acids. CDR3 sequence: CASRLDRDQPQHF.

The V gene is TRBV28, the J gene TRBJ1-4; TCRdb designates TRBD1, a call that cannot be tested without DNA. The CDR3 runs to 16 residues. Germline loops: CDR1 MDHEN, CDR2 SYDVKM. CDR3 residues: CASSFRAGGAVEKLFF.

The chain couples TRBV5-1 to TRBJ1-1. CDR3 size: 16 residues. Germline V lookup: CDR1 SGHRS, CDR2 YFSETQ. The CDR3 spells CASSLLGRTMNTEAFF.

This chain uses TRBV6-5 with TRBJ1-5. This CDR3 region has 13 residues. Germline assignment: CDR1 MNHEY and CDR2 SVGAGI. Here the CDR3 reads CASSTGSNQPQHF.

The chain has TRBV12-3 or TRBV12-4 and TRBJ2-7; the D gene TCRdb calls, TRBD2, cannot be checked with no DNA. This CDR3 comprises 15 residues. CDR3 sequence: CASSSQMELVNEQYF.

The V gene is TRBV7-3, the J gene TRBJ2-1; TCRdb selects TRBD2, and the lack of DNA leaves this call unchecked. CDR3 size: 18 residues. The germline gives CDR1 SGHTA, CDR2 FQGTGA. CDR3 residues: CASSLPRSGEGGNWEQFF.

The chain joins TRBV4-1 to TRBJ2-1; TCRdb returns TRBD1, unconfirmable since there is no DNA. The germline V gene has CDR1 MGHRA and CDR2 YSYEKL. The CDR3 consists of 15 residues. CDR3 sequence: CASSQDSHRGNEQFF.

The gene calls are TRBV5-1 and TRBJ2-1; TCRdb indicates TRBD1, and absent DNA this call remains unverified. The CDR3 covers 16 residues. Germline V gene lookup returns CDR1 SGHRS and CDR2 YFSETQ. Here the CDR3 reads CASSYAPGVAYNEQFF.

The rearrangement links TRBV9 to TRBJ2-7; the TRBD2 assignment by TCRdb is unverifiable without DNA. The germline CDR1 and CDR2 sequences are SGDLS and YYNGEE. The CDR3 totals 14 residues. The CDR3 sequence is CASSVGLDSYEQYF.

The chain combines TRBV19 with TRBJ2-5; no DNA is available, so the TRBD2 call from TCRdb remains unchecked. Germline-derived CDR1 and CDR2 are LNHDA and SQIVND (reference sequence). The CDR3 has 15 amino acids. The CDR3 loop reads CASSRASGHQETQYF.

V is TRBV29-1 and J is TRBJ2-3. CDR1 and CDR2 (germline): SQVTM, ANQGSEA. The CDR3 is made up of 13 amino acids. The CDR3 here is CSVDSGFTGTQYF.

The chain is built from TRBV3-1 and TRBJ2-2; the TRBD2 assignment by TCRdb is unverifiable without DNA. The CDR3 is 16 amino acids. The germline CDR1 and CDR2 sequences are LGHDT and YNNKEL (reference sequence). The CDR3: CASSQRDSLRGGELFF.

The rearrangement uses TRBV9 and TRBJ2-3; the D gene TCRdb calls, TRBD1, cannot be checked with no DNA. Germline V gene sequence: CDR1 SGDLS, CDR2 YYNGEE. The CDR3 has 15 residues. CDR3 protein: CASSVAGGLSDTQYF.

The V and J genes are TRBV12-3 or TRBV12-4 and TRBJ1-3. The CDR3 consists of 13 residues. The CDR3 loop reads CASSSRSGNTIYF.

J is TRBJ2-1 and V is TRBV12-3 or TRBV12-4; checking the TCRdb D call of TRBD1 is not possible without DNA. The CDR3 is 15 residues long. CDR3 protein: CASSLGDKVGPEQFF.

This chain joins TRBV2 and TRBJ2-1; the TRBD2 assignment by TCRdb is unverifiable without DNA. Per germline, CDR1 SNHLY and CDR2 FYNNEI. The CDR3 contains 14 residues. The CDR3 loop reads CASSSLVTYNEQFF.

This chain uses TRBV6-6 with TRBJ2-5; TCRdb calls TRBD1, which cannot be checked without DNA. The germline V gene encodes CDR1 MNHNY and CDR2 SVGAGI (reference sequence). The length of the CDR3 is 13 residues. CDR3 in amino acids: CASNPRAGQTQYF.

This chain joins TRBV29-1 and TRBJ2-2; TCRdb picks TRBD1, but there is no DNA to check that call. This CDR3 region has 14 residues. Germline CDR1 is SQVTM and CDR2 is ANQGSEA. The CDR3 spells CSARRGEDTGELFF.

The chain combines TRBV27 with TRBJ2-3; as DNA is missing, the TRBD1 call by TCRdb cannot be tested. Germline values: CDR1 MNHEY, CDR2 SMNVEV (reference sequence). CDR3 length equals 16 residues. The CDR3 loop reads CASSLKQGDTTDTQYF.

The chain employs TRBV25-1 and TRBJ2-3; there is no DNA to check the TCRdb D call of TRBD1. Germline loops: CDR1 MGHDK, CDR2 SYGVNS. The CDR3 extends over 16 amino acids. The CDR3 reads CASSPNPGTRTDTQYF.

This chain joins TRBV19 and TRBJ1-1; absent DNA, TCRdb's TRBD1 call cannot be checked. There are 14 residues in the CDR3. CDR1 LNHDA and CDR2 SQIVND come from the germline V gene (reference sequence). The CDR3 protein is CASMANRVGLEAFF.

The V call is TRBV29-1, the J call TRBJ2-3; TCRdb names TRBD2, which stays unverified in the absence of DNA. CDR3 size: 14 residues. CDR1 and CDR2 (germline): SQVTM, ANQGSEA. The CDR3 sequence: CSVTGRELKDTQYF.

CDR3 protein: CASSLDRSLFYEQFF. The gene calls are TRBV13 and TRBJ2-1; as DNA is missing, the TRBD1 call by TCRdb cannot be tested. This CDR3 is built from 15 residues. Germline V gene lookup returns CDR1 PRHDT and CDR2 FYEKMQ (reference sequence).

This sequence joins TRBV27 and TRBJ2-1; the TCRdb call, TRBD2, lacks DNA for checking. The CDR3 extends over 16 amino acids. Per the germline V gene, CDR1 is MNHEY and CDR2 is SMNVEV (reference sequence). This chain's CDR3 is CASRGLAGAGYNEQFF.

J is TRBJ2-4 and V is TRBV11-2; TCRdb's D gene call, TRBD1, goes unchecked for lack of DNA. Germline loops: CDR1 SGHAT, CDR2 FQNNGV. The CDR3 is made up of 14 amino acids. Here the CDR3 reads CASSDGTTGSIQYF.

This chain uses TRBV2 with TRBJ2-7. The CDR3 totals 12 residues. CDR1 is SNHLY and CDR2 is FYNNEI in the germline V gene. This CDR3 is CASKGTFYEQYF.

This sequence joins TRBV12-3 or TRBV12-4 and TRBJ2-1. There are 14 residues in the CDR3. The CDR3 loop reads CASSSRVLYNEQFF.

This rearrangement joins TRBV4-1 to TRBJ1-2; the D gene TCRdb calls, TRBD1, cannot be checked with no DNA. The CDR3 is 13 amino acids. The germline CDR1 and CDR2 sequences are MGHRA and YSYEKL. This chain's CDR3 is CASSATGGLGYTF.